The sequence of this TCR beta chain was determined in a study of graft-versus-host responses after intestinal transplantation. V dropped 5 bases and J dropped 8 bases, with 7 bases sitting between them. CDR1 MNHNS and CDR2 SASEGT come from the germline V gene. This CDR3 spans 11 amino acids. Remarks on this clone: Its antigen is unknown.

Only in-frame clones appear in the TCRdb table, and some are missing; sequencing was by immunoSEQ multiplex PCR. The sample lists 90,000 to 130,000 clones, about 94% seen once, with roughly 0.5% in the top ten. The TCR was taken from a human donor who received an intestinal transplant. The source material was unstimulated CD8+ T cells sorted from spleen or lymph node cells, sampled before intestinal transplant. This chain joins TRBV6-1 and TRBJ2-1; no clear D gene. CDR3 amino acids: CASSSTYEQFF. CDR3 in DNA: TGTGCCAGCAGTAGCACGTATGAGCAGTTCTTC.